This TCR beta chain was retrieved from a study of shared clonotypes between healthy human individuals. Study context: CD4 naive and memory got three plates each, CD8 naive two, CD8 memory one.

CDR3 length equals 17 residues. Trimming took 0 bases from V and 2 from J; bases not matched to a gene: 4. Germline CDR1 and CDR2: MRHNA and SNTAGT. General observations from the study: An effect of sequencing depth on clonotype sharing among donors was expected.

The table came from immunoSEQ multiplex PCR; TCRdb's copy has only in-frame clones and leaves some out. The sample lists about 1 million clones, 75% occurring once. To note about this clone: The antigen is unknown.

The chain carries TRBV6-4 and TRBJ2-1; 10 bases fit TRBD2. The sequencing input was memory CD4+ T cells sorted from blood. Subset indicated: CD45RA-negative fraction. The sequence was obtained from a man younger than 35 in good health. The CDR3 coding sequence is TGTGCCAGCAGTGACTCGACAAGCGGGAGGGCCTACAATGAGCAGTTCTTC. This encodes CASSDSTSGRAYNEQFF.